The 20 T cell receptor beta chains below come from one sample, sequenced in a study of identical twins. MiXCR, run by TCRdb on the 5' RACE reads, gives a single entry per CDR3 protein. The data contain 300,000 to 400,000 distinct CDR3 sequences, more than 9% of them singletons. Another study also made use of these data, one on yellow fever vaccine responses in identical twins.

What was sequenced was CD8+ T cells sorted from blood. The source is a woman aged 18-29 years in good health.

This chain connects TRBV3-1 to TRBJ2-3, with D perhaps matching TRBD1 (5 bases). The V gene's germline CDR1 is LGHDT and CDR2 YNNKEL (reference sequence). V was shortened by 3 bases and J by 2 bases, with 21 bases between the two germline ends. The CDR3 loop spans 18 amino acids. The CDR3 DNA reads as TGTGCCAGCAGCCACTCCGGAACTCTAGACAGTTTCACAGATACGCAGTATTTT. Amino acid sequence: CASSHSGTLDSFTDTQYF.

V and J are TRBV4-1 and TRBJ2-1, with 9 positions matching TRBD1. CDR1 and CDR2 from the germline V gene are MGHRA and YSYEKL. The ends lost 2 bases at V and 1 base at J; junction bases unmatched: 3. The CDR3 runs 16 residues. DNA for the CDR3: TGCGCCAGCAGCCAATCGACAGGGGGGTCCTACAATGAGCAGTTCTTC. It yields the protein CASSQSTGGSYNEQFF.

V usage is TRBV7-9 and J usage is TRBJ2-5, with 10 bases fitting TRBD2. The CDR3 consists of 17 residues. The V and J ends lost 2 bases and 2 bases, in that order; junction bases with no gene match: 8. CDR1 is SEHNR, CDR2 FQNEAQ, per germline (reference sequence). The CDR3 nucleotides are TGTGCCAGCAGCTTACAGCGGGAGGGCTATATGCAAGAGACCCAGTACTTC. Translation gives CASSLQREGYMQETQYF.

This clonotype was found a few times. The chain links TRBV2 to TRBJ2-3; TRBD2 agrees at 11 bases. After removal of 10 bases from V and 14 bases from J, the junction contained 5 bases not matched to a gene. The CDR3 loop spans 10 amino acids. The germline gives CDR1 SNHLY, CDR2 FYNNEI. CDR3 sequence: CAILAGEGYF. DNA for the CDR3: TGTGCCATACTAGCGGGAGAGGGGTATTTT.

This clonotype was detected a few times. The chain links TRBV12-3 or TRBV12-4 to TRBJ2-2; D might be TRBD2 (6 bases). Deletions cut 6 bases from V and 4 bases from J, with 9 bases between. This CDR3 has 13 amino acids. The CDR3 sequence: CASSHGGTGELFF. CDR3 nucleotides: TGTGCCAGCAGCCACGGGGGCACCGGGGAGCTGTTTTTT.

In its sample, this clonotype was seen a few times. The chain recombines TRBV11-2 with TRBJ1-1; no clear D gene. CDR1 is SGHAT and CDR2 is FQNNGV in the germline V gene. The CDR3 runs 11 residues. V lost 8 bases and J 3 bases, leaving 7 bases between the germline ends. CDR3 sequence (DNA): TGTGCCAGCGGAACCCACACTGAAGCTTTCTTT. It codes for CASGTHTEAFF.

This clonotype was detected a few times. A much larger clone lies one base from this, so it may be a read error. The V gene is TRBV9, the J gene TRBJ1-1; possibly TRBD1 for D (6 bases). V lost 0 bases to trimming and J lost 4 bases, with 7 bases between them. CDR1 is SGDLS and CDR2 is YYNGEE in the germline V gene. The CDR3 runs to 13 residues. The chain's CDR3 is CASSVGGATEAFF. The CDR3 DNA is TGTGCCAGCAGCGTAGGGGGGGCCACTGAAGCTTTCTTT.

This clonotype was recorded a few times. The CDR3 coding sequence is TGTGCCAGCAGTGGTAATGCCATAAACACTGAAGCTTTCTTT. Amino acids: CASSGNAINTEAFF. The chain has TRBV2 and TRBJ1-1; D remains unclear. The germline gives CDR1 SNHLY, CDR2 FYNNEI. The CDR3 runs to 14 residues. V was trimmed by 4 bases and J by 2 bases, leaving 11 bases between them. Full variable domain (outside the CDR3, taken from reference TRBV2 and TRBJ1-1): EPEVTQTPSHQVTQMGQEVILRCVPISNHLYFYWYRQILGQKVEFLVSFYNNEISEKSEIFDDQFSVERPDGSNFTLKIRSTKLEDSAMYFCASSGNAINTEAFFGQGTRLTVV.

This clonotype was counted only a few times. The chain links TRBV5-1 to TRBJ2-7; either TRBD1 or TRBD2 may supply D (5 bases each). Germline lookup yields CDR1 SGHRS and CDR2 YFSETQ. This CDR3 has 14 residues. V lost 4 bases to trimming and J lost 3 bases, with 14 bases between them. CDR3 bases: TGCGCCAGCAGCGAGGGACGCCCAAACTACGAGCAGTACTTC. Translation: CASSEGRPNYEQYF.

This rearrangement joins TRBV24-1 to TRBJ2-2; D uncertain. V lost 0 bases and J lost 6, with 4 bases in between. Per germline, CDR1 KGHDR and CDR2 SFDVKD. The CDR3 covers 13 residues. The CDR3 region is CATSDLFSGELFF. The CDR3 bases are TGTGCCACCAGTGATTTGTTCTCCGGGGAGCTGTTTTTT.

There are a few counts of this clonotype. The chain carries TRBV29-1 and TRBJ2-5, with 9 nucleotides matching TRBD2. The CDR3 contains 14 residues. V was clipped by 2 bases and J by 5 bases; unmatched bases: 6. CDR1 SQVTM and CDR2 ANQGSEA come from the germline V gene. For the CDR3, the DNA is TGCAGCGTTGAATTTTTGCGGGAGGGGGAGACCCAGTACTTC. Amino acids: CSVEFLREGETQYF.

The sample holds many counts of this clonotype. The CDR3 is CASSFAGASSYNEQFF. The DNA for the CDR3 is TGTGCCAGCAGCTTTGCGGGGGCAAGCTCCTACAATGAGCAGTTCTTC. The chain is built from TRBV7-2 and TRBJ2-1; perhaps TRBD2 as D (7 bases). The CDR3 loop spans 16 amino acids. Per the germline V gene, CDR1 is SGHTA and CDR2 is FQGNSA. The V and J ends lost 3 bases and 0 bases respectively, with 12 bases between them.

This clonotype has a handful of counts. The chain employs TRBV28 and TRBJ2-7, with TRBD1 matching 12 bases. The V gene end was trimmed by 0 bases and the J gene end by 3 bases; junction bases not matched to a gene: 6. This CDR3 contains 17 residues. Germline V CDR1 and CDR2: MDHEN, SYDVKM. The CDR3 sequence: CASSLWFGTGGIYEQYF. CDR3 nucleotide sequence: TGTGCCAGCAGTTTATGGTTCGGGACAGGGGGCATCTACGAGCAGTACTTC.

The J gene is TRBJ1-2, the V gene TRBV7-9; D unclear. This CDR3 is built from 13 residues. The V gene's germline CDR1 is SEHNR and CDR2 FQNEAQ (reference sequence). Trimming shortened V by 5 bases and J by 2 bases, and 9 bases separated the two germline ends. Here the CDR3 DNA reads TGTGCCAGCAGCCCAGAGCGAAACTATGGCTACACCTTC. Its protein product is CASSPERNYGYTF.

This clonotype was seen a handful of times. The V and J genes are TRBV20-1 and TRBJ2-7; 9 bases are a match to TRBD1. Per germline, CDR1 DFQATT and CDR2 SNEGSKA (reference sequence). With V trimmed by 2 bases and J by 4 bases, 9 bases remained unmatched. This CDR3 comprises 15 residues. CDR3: CSARCDRGDRYEQYF. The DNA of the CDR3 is TGCAGTGCTAGATGCGACAGGGGGGATAGGTACGAGCAGTACTTC.

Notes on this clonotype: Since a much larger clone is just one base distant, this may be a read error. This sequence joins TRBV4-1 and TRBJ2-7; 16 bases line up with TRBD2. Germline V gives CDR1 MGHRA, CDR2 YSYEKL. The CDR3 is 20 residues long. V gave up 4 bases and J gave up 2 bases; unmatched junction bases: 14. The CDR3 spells CASSPYLSPGLAGGPYEQYF. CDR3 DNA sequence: TGCGCCAGCAGCCCTTACCTTTCCCCGGGACTAGCGGGAGGGCCCTACGAGCAGTACTTC.

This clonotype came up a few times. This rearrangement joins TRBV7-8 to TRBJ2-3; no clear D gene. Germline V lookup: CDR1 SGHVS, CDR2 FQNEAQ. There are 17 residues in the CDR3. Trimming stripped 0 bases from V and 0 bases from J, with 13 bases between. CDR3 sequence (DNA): TGTGCCAGCAGCTTAGCGCGTTACGGGCCTAGCACAGATACGCAGTATTTT. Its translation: CASSLARYGPSTDTQYF. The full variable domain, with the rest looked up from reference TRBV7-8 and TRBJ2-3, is GAGVSQSPRYKVAKRGQDVALRCDPISGHVSLFWYQQALGQGPEFLTYFQNEAQLDKSGLPSDRFFAERPEGSVSTLKIQRTQQEDSAVYLCASSLARYGPSTDTQYFGPGTRLTVL.

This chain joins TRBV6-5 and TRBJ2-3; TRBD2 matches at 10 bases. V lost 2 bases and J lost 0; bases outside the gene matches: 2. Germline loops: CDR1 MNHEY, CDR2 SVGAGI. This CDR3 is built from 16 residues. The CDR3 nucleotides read TGTGCCAGCAGTTACGCGACTAGCGGGAGCACAGATACGCAGTATTTT. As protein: CASSYATSGSTDTQYF.

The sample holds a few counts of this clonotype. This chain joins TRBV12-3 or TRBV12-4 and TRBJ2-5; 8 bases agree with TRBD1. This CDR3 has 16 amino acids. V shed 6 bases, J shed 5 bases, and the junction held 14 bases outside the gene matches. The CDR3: CASSGQGFEASETQYF. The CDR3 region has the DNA TGTGCCAGCAGCGGACAGGGTTTTGAAGCTTCCGAGACCCAGTACTTC.

The CDR3 DNA reads as TGCAGTGCTAGTCCTGCGGGAGTAAGCTCCTACGAGCAGTACTTC. It specifies CSASPAGVSSYEQYF. The chain recombines TRBV20-1 with TRBJ2-7; 7 positions agree with TRBD2. This CDR3 region has 15 residues. Germline assignment: CDR1 DFQATT and CDR2 SNEGSKA (reference sequence). The V gene end was trimmed by 3 bases and the J gene end by 0 bases; junction bases not matched to a gene: 8.